This T cell receptor (beta chain) was recorded in a study of spatial heterogeneity in lung cancer. TCRdb reanalysed the 5' RACE reads using MiXCR and keeps one entry per CDR3 protein. Counted here are thousands of distinct CDR3 sequences, roughly 6% occurring once; the ten biggest clones make up roughly a quarter. Points from the study as a whole: For tumor T cells, estimated coverage reached only approximately 7% (alpha) and about 12% (beta). How many expanded intratumoral alpha and beta TCRs were present tracked the tumor mutation count, which was a count of nonsynonymous mutations.

Time point given: sample taken at primary tumor resection. Unsorted whole RNA of tumor, nontumor lung or frozen PBMC was sequenced. This clonotype has at least ten counts. The antigen remains undetermined. Germline V gene lookup returns CDR1 LNHDA and CDR2 SQIVND (reference sequence). Trimming removed 3 bases from V and 1 base from J, with 3 bases in between. The CDR3 has 13 amino acids. Here the sequenced sample was lung tumor tissue, taken at surgery. V usage is TRBV19 and J usage is TRBJ2-2, with D unresolved. The clonotype originates from a female donor with early-stage non-small cell lung cancer. The CDR3 DNA reads as TGTGCCAGTAGTATTCAGAACACCGGGGAGCTGTTTTTT. Residues: CASSIQNTGELFF.